This T cell receptor (beta chain) was retrieved from a study of PD-1 blockade in classical Hodgkin lymphoma (dated by TCRdb to 2020 to 2022). With respect to the entire study: Nivolumab dosing was 3 mg/kg intravenously every 2 weeks, continuing until either disease progression or unacceptable toxicity. To define a peripheral blood immune signature of response to PD-1 blockade in classical Hodgkin lymphoma, the study combined TCR beta sequencing with CyTOF.

Genomic DNA was extracted with the Qiagen DNeasy kit from unsorted PBMCs and from negatively selected CD4+ and CD8+ fractions. Amplification of TCR beta CDR3 regions was done by immunoSEQ multiplex PCR with primers that anneal to V and J segments. Amplification bias was minimized using a synthetic immune receptor repertoire, and residual bias was removed computationally after sequencing. The study's processing was this. Custom Python scripts were used to quantify repertoire diversity as the Shannon entropy index. The unsorted, CD4+ and CD8+ repertoires were each analyzed separately, with the exception of combined analyses, where CD4+ and CD8+ sequences were merged in silico. Clonal expansion was defined as a frequency increase of at least 2-fold after treatment compared with C1D1, and clones undetected at baseline were assigned a pseudocount of 0.5. Clones with 0 or 1 copy at C1D1 were defined as singleton clones, while clones with 2 or more copies were defined as non-singleton clones. Clones expanded in unsorted samples were labelled as CD4+, CD8+ or unknown by matching protein sequences in sorted samples from the same patient. Wilcoxon tests were applied to paired samples to test diversity changes from C1D1 to C4D1. TCRdb mirrors the immuneACCESS table, restricted to in-frame sequences. Some clones are absent from its copies; in checked studies, under half trace to an unresolved V gene, and the reason for the others is unknown. The DNA was the basis for D and trimming; V, J and clone size are from that table. Recorded for this sample are tens of thousands of clones; around 80% of them occurred a single time. The ten largest clones add up to approximately 9% of the sample.

Note on this clone: Its antigen is not yet known. No much larger clone is present one base from it, and per-base qualities are unavailable.

General study outcomes and caveats: By C4D1, a significant rise was seen in CD4+ TCR diversity but not in CD8+ TCR diversity (p=0.0027 vs p=0.16), and the rise was most apparent among complete responders (p=0.02). Baseline TCR diversity was reported to be lower in newly diagnosed patients than in healthy donors, and even lower in relapsed/refractory patients. The study was restricted to a single clinical trial cohort, and the causes of repertoire differences, possibly disease activity or prior therapy, were left undefined. Lower diversity was seen in patients whose nivolumab began less than 1 year after ASCT, and these patients were left out of later analyses so that immune reconstitution would not confound the results. Trial patients with a complete response had baseline diversity similar to that of newly diagnosed patients, while partial responders and progressors had significantly lower diversity.

The time point label for this specimen denotes: cycle 4 day 1 (C4D1), after 6 weeks of nivolumab. Every trial patient had relapsed after autologous stem cell transplantation, and cohorts A, B and C differed in prior brentuximab vedotin exposure. A total of 50 to 70 patients with relapsed/refractory classical Hodgkin lymphoma made up the trial cohort, and each patient's best overall response was complete response, partial response or progressive disease. In the multi-cohort phase II CheckMate 205 trial, trial patients received single-agent nivolumab. An independent review committee assessed best overall response by applying the 2007 International Working Group response criteria. Trial PBMCs were collected immediately before nivolumab initiation (C1D1) and during therapy at cycle 2 day 1 and cycle 4 day 1. Peripheral blood was collected in 8 mL Vacutainer Cell Preparation Tubes, from which PBMCs were isolated by centrifugation and then cryopreserved.

CDR1 and CDR2 are read off the germline V gene as SGHVS and FNYEAQ. V is cut by 5 bases and J by 6 bases, and the space between the germline ends is 17 bases. The CDR3 numbers 14 residues from cysteine through phenylalanine. Just the 42-base CDR3 DNA is kept, in frame starting at base 1. This receptor was obtained from a human donor with classical Hodgkin lymphoma. The sequence links TRBV7-6 to TRBJ2-7, with the D gene too uncertain to name. Sequenced here: peripheral blood mononuclear cells (PBMCs), sampled before the fourth cycle of nivolumab. The CDR3 corresponds to CASSTGPGPGEQYF. The DNA sequence reads TGTGCCAGCAGCACCGGGCCGGGCCCAGGCGAGCAGTACTTC.